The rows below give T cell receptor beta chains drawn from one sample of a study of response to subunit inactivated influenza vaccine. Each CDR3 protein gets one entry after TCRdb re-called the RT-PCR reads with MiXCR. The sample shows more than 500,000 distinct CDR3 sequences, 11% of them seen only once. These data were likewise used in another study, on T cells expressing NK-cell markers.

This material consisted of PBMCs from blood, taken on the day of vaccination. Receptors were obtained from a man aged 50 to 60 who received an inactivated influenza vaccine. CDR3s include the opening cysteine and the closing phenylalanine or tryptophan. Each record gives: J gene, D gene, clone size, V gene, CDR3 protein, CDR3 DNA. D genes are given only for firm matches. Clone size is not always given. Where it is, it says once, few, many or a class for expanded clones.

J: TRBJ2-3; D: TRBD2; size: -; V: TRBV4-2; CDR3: CASSQQSGGLTDTQYF; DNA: TGTGCCAGCAGCCAACAGTCGGGGGGACTAACAGATACGCAGTATTTT
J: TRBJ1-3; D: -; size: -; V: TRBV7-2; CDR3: CASSLAPSSGNTIYF; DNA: TGTGCCAGCAGCTTAGCACCCAGCTCTGGAAACACCATATATTTT
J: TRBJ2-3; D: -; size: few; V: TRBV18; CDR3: CASSPPNGTPLDTQYF; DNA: TGTGCCAGCTCACCACCGAACGGGACCCCCTTAGATACGCAGTATTTT
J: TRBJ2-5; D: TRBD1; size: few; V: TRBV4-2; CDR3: CASSSRDRDLETQYF; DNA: TGTGCCAGCAGCAGCCGGGACAGGGATTTAGAGACCCAGTACTTC
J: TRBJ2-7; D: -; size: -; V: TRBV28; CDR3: CASRPSSGRSYEQYF; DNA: TGTGCCAGCAGGCCCTCTTCGGGCCGGTCCTACGAGCAGTACTTC
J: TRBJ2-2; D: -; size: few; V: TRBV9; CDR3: CASSVNPSAGELFF; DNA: TGTGCCAGCAGCGTCAACCCAAGTGCCGGGGAGCTGTTTTTT
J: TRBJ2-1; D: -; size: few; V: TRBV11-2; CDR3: CASSLLGIRLSGESFGNEQFF; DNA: TGTGCCAGCAGCTTACTCGGTATCCGCCTCAGTGGGGAATCTTTCGGCAATGAGCAGTTCTTC
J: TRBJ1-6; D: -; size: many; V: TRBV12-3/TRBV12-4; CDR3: CASSLEGLKSPLHF; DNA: TGTGCCAGCAGTTTAGAAGGGTTGAAATCACCCCTCCACTTT
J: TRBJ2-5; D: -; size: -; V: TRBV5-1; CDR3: CASSLGSLLQETQYF; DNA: TGCGCCAGCAGCTTGGGAAGCCTCCTCCAAGAGACCCAGTACTTC
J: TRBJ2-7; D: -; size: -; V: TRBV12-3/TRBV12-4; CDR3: CASSQGLPPYEQYF; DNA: TGTGCCAGCAGTCAGGGCCTCCCCCCCTACGAGCAGTACTTC
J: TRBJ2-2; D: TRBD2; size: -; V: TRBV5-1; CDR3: CASSLASGTSGGELFF; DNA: TGCGCCAGCAGCTTGGCCTCCGGGACTAGCGGCGGGGAGCTGTTTTTT
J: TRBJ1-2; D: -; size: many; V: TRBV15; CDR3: CATSRDLGPGDYGYTF; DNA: TGTGCCACCAGCAGAGATTTAGGCCCAGGGGACTATGGCTACACCTTC
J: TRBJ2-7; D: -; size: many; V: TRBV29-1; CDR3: CSVRGAYEQYF; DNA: TGCAGCGTCCGTGGGGCCTACGAGCAGTACTTC
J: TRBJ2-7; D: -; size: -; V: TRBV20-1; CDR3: CSARDSGRQLRGEQYF; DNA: TGCAGTGCTAGAGATTCGGGGCGCCAGTTGAGGGGCGAGCAGTACTTC
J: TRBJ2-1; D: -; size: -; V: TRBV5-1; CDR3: CASSSQTMDGYNEQFF; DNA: TGCGCCAGCAGCTCGCAGACTATGGATGGCTACAATGAGCAGTTCTTC
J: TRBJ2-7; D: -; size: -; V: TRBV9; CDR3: CASSATGREHEQYF; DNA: TGTGCCAGCAGCGCGACAGGAAGGGAGCACGAGCAGTACTTC
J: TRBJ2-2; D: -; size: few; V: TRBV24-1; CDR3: CATKGGTSGELFF; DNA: TGTGCCACCAAAGGGGGAACCTCCGGGGAGCTGTTTTTT
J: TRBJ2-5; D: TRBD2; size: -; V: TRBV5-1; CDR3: CASTLAGPQETQYF; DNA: TGCGCCAGCACCTTAGCGGGCCCCCAAGAGACCCAGTACTTC
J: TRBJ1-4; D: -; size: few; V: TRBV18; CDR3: CASSQMEIQGDEKLFF; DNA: TGTGCCAGCTCACAGATGGAGATACAGGGAGATGAAAAACTGTTTTTT
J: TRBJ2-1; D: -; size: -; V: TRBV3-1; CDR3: CASSQDLKGVPYNEQFF; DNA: TGTGCCAGCAGCCAAGATCTGAAGGGAGTCCCCTACAATGAGCAGTTCTTC
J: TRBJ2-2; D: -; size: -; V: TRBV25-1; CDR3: CASSESTGNTGELFF; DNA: TGTGCCAGCAGTGAGTCGACCGGGAACACCGGGGAGCTGTTTTTT
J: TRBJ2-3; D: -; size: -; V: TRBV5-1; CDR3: CASSPQGIAPDTQYF; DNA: TGCGCCAGCAGCCCCCAGGGGATTGCGCCAGATACGCAGTATTTT
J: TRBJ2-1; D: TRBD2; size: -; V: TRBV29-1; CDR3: CSVDDGGIDEQFF; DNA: TGCAGCGTTGACGACGGGGGGATCGATGAGCAGTTCTTC
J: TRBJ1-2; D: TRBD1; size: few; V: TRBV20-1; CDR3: CSARTTGQGRGYGYTF; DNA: TGCAGTGCTAGAACAACCGGACAGGGGAGAGGCTATGGCTACACCTTC
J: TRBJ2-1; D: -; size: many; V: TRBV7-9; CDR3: CASSLGGGTEQFF; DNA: TGTGCCAGCAGCCTCGGTGGGGGAACTGAGCAGTTCTTC
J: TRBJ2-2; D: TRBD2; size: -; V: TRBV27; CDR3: CASSASGGAGELFF; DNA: TGTGCCAGCAGCGCTAGTGGGGGGGCCGGGGAGCTGTTTTTT
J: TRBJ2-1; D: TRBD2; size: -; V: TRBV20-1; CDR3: CCARGGLAGENEQFF; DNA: TGCTGTGCTAGAGGCGGACTAGCGGGGGAAAATGAGCAGTTCTTC
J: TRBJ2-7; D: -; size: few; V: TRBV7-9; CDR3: CASSGTPTYEQYF; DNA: TGTGCCAGCAGCGGGACACCAACCTACGAGCAGTACTTC
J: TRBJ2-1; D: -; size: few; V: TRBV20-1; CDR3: CSARSSAPWDEQFF; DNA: TGCAGTGCTCGCTCTAGCGCCCCTTGGGATGAGCAGTTCTTC
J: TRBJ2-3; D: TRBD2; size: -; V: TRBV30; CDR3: CAWSVRGGFTDTQYF; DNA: TGTGCCTGGAGTGTACGGGGGGGATTCACAGATACGCAGTATTTT
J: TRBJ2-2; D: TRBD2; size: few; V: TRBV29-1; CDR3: CSVGGGSSTGELFF; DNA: TGCAGCGTTGGGGGGGGTTCTAGCACCGGGGAGCTGTTTTTT
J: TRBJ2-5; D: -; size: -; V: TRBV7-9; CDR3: CASSLVEAETQYF; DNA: TGTGCCAGCAGCTTAGTCGAGGCGGAGACCCAGTACTTC
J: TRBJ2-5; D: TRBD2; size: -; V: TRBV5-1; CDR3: CASSYIGTTRGETQYF; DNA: TGCGCCAGCAGCTACATTGGGACTACCAGAGGGGAGACCCAGTACTTC
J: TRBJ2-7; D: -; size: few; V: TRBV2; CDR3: CASSLRPEQYF; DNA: TGTGCCAGCAGTTTACGCCCAGAGCAGTACTTC
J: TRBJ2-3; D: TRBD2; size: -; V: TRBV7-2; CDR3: CASRLAGGTPDTQYF; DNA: TGTGCCAGCAGATTAGCGGGGGGAACCCCCGATACGCAGTATTTT
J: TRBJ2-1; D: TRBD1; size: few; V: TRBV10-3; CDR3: CAVTGGNEQFF; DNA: TGTGCTGTGACAGGGGGCAATGAGCAGTTCTTC
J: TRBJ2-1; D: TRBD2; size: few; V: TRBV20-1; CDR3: CSANPSIGTSGNNEQFF; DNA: TGCAGTGCTAACCCCTCTATTGGGACTAGCGGAAACAATGAGCAGTTCTTC
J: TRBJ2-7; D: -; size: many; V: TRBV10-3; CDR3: CAISESSARRSSYEQYF; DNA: TGTGCCATCAGTGAGTCTTCCGCCCGCAGGAGCTCCTACGAGCAGTACTTC
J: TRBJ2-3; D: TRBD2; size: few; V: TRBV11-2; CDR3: CASSLVGTSGRARDTQYF; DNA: TGTGCCAGCAGCTTAGTCGGGACTAGCGGGAGGGCAAGGGATACGCAGTATTTT
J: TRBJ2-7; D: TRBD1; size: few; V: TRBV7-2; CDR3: CASSMRSGQGTYEQYF; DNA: TGTGCCAGCAGCATGCGCTCGGGACAGGGCACCTACGAGCAGTACTTC
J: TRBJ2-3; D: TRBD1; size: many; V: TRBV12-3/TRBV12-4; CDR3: CASTRDRYTDTQYF; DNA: TGTGCCAGCACCCGGGACAGATACACAGATACGCAGTATTTT
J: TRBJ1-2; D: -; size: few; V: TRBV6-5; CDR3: CASSHGQSSNYGYTF; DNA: TGTGCCAGCAGTCACGGACAAAGTTCTAACTATGGCTACACCTTC
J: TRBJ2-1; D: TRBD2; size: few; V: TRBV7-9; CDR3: CASSLLAGAVNEQFF; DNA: TGTGCCAGCAGCTTACTAGCGGGAGCTGTAAATGAGCAGTTCTTC
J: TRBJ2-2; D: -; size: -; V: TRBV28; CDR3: CASSLFRGGRRSGELFF; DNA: TGTGCCAGCAGTTTATTCCGTGGAGGGAGGCGCTCCGGGGAGCTGTTTTTT
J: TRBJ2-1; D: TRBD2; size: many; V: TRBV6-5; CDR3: CASRISGNSYNEQFF; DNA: TGTGCCAGCAGGATAAGCGGGAACTCCTACAATGAGCAGTTCTTC
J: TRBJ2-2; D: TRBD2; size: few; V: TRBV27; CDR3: CASRASGVTNTGELFF; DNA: TGTGCCAGCAGGGCTAGCGGGGTCACGAACACCGGGGAGCTGTTTTTT
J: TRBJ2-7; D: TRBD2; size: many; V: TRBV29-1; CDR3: CSVKLAGHYEQYF; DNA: TGCAGCGTTAAACTAGCGGGCCATTACGAGCAGTACTTC
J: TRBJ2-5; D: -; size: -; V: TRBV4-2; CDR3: CASSQGVQDYQETQYF; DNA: TGTGCCAGCAGCCAAGGAGTACAGGACTACCAAGAGACCCAGTACTTC
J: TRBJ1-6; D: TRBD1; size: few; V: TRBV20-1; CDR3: CSALTGNDSPLHF; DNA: TGCAGTGCATTGACAGGGAACGATTCACCCCTCCACTTT
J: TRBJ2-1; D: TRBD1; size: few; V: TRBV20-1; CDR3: CSAGQGGYNEQFF; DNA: TGCAGTGCTGGACAGGGGGGTTACAATGAGCAGTTCTTC
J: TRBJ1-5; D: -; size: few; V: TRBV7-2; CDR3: CASSLVVTGTSLQHF; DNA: TGTGCCAGCAGCTTAGTGGTAACAGGGACCTCGTTACAGCATTTT
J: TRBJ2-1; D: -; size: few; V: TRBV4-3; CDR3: CASSQGKGWAGEQFF; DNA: TGCGCCAGCAGCCAAGGGAAGGGTTGGGCAGGTGAGCAGTTCTTC
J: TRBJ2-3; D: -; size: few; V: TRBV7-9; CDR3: CASSSSEGGDTQYF; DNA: TGTGCCAGCAGCTCCAGCGAGGGAGGAGATACGCAGTATTTT
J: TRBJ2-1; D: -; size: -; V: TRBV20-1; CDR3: CSASRREDPYNEQFF; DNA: TGCAGTGCTAGTAGACGAGAAGATCCCTACAATGAGCAGTTCTTC
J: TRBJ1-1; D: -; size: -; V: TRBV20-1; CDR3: CSARLGGQNTEAFF; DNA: TGCAGTGCTAGACTCGGGGGGCAGAACACTGAAGCTTTCTTT